The source of this T cell receptor (beta chain) is a study of cytomegalovirus exposure and HLA in healthy donors. V dropped 6 bases and J dropped 2; count of bases not matched to a gene: 12. Germline values: CDR1 MNHEY, CDR2 SMNVEV (reference sequence). The CDR3 spans 17 residues. PCR involved 60 Vbeta and 13 Jbeta primers. In the authors' workflow: Approximately 9.9 million shared chains were among the 60 million to 80 million unique TCR beta chains that a later analysis counted. Generated by immunoSEQ multiplex PCR, the TCRdb table keeps only in-frame clones and is missing some. D and trimming come from the DNA, and the V and J calls and clone size come from that table. This table has 160,000 or so clones, 75% to 80% appearing once.

This chain joins TRBV27 and TRBJ2-2; the match to TRBD2 covers 7 bases. Input material: PBMCs. The TCR originated in a man aged 35 to 55 in good health and CMV-seropositive. DNA of the CDR3: TGTGCCAGCAGATCTAAGACCGGGACTACCAACACCGGGGAGCTGTTTTTT. Translating it yields CASRSKTGTTNTGELFF.